This is a list of T cell receptor beta chains from one sample in a study of identical twins. In TCRdb, the 5' RACE reads were re-called with MiXCR into one record per CDR3 protein. The sample lists 600,000 to 800,000 distinct CDR3 sequences; about 20% were seen once. This sample was shared with a second study, whose subject was T cells expressing NK-cell markers.

Source material: PBMCs. These receptors originate from a woman aged 18-30 years in good health. Both conserved end residues are part of each CDR3. Fields, in order: V gene, D gene, J gene, clone size, CDR3 protein, CDR3 DNA. D genes are given only for firm matches. Clone size is not always given. Where it is, it says once, few, many or a class for expanded clones.

TRBV24-1	-	TRBJ2-5	few	CATSDYTDPETQYF	TGTGCCACCAGTGATTATACGGACCCAGAGACCCAGTACTTC
TRBV20-1	TRBD1	TRBJ1-1	-	CSAIFRDRPGRAVNTEAFF	TGCAGTGCTATCTTCCGGGACAGGCCAGGTCGCGCGGTGAACACTGAAGCTTTCTTT
TRBV20-1	TRBD1	TRBJ1-2	-	CSARLQGAGGYTF	TGCAGTGCTAGACTACAGGGGGCAGGTGGCTACACCTTC
TRBV29-1	TRBD1	TRBJ2-7	-	CSVVDRGSYEQYF	TGCAGCGTTGTGGACAGGGGCTCCTACGAGCAGTACTTC
TRBV11-2	-	TRBJ1-2	-	CASSQQPNYGYTF	TGTGCCAGCAGCCAACAGCCTAACTATGGCTACACCTTC
TRBV6-1	-	TRBJ2-1	-	CASRGSDMLNEQFF	TGTGCCAGCAGGGGGTCGGACATGCTTAATGAGCAGTTCTTC
TRBV6-1	-	TRBJ2-4	few	CASSLRIAPLERDF	TGTGCCAGCAGTCTCCGGATCGCCCCTTTGGAAAGAGACTTC
TRBV20-1	-	TRBJ2-6	-	CSASVPGANVLTF	TGCAGTGCTAGTGTTCCCGGGGCCAACGTCCTGACTTTC
TRBV20-1	-	TRBJ2-7	-	CSASDAALPFYEQYF	TGCAGTGCTAGTGATGCTGCGCTTCCCTTCTACGAGCAGTACTTC
TRBV20-1	-	TRBJ2-7	-	CSAIDRSYEQYF	TGCAGTGCCATAGACAGGTCCTACGAGCAGTACTTC
TRBV20-1	TRBD1	TRBJ1-1	-	CSAKDRGGTEAFF	TGCAGTGCCAAGGACAGGGGCGGGACTGAAGCTTTCTTT
TRBV14	-	TRBJ2-7	once	CASSPRQATYEQYF	TGTGCCAGCAGCCCTAGACAGGCCACCTACGAGCAGTACTTC
TRBV6-1	TRBD2	TRBJ2-7	-	CASRSLLAGDYEQYF	TGTGCCAGCAGATCACTACTAGCGGGGGACTACGAGCAGTACTTC
TRBV19	-	TRBJ1-2	-	CASIETANNLANYGYTF	TGTGCCAGTATTGAGACAGCGAATAACCTTGCTAACTATGGCTACACCTTC
TRBV6-1	-	TRBJ2-7	-	CASRTFGSGRSAYEQYF	TGTGCCAGCCGTACCTTTGGGTCGGGCAGGTCAGCCTACGAGCAGTACTTC
TRBV20-1	-	TRBJ2-4	-	CSSRSDIAKNIQYF	TGCAGTTCGAGGAGCGATATAGCCAAAAACATTCAGTACTTC
TRBV18	TRBD1	TRBJ2-1	-	CASSQRGQVGANEQFF	TGTGCCAGCTCCCAACGAGGACAGGTCGGAGCCAATGAGCAGTTCTTC
TRBV12-3/TRBV12-4	-	TRBJ1-1	few	CASIVRYEAFF	TGTGCCAGCATCGTTAGATATGAAGCTTTCTTT
TRBV20-1	TRBD2	TRBJ2-1	many	CSAGGPVNEQFF	TGCAGCGCGGGGGGGCCAGTCAATGAGCAGTTCTTC
TRBV20-1	TRBD1	TRBJ1-2	many	CSARVTAGQAFYGYTF	TGCAGTGCTAGAGTGACTGCGGGACAGGCATTCTATGGCTACACCTTC
TRBV27	-	TRBJ1-2	-	CASSLLPGTSGYTF	TGTGCCAGCAGTTTACTACCCGGGACCAGCGGCTACACCTTC
TRBV29-1	-	TRBJ2-3	-	CSVTPLTDTQYF	TGCAGCGTGACGCCCCTCACAGATACGCAGTATTTT
TRBV20-1	-	TRBJ1-2	few	CSARTYRQAANYGYTF	TGCAGTGCCAGAACTTATAGACAGGCAGCTAACTATGGCTACACCTTC
TRBV5-8	TRBD2	TRBJ2-3	-	CASSRGLAGVADTQYF	TGTGCCAGCAGCCGCGGACTAGCGGGAGTGGCAGATACGCAGTATTTT
TRBV29-1	-	TRBJ2-7	few	CSVEGRRYEQYF	TGCAGCGTTGAGGGAAGGCGTTACGAGCAGTACTTC